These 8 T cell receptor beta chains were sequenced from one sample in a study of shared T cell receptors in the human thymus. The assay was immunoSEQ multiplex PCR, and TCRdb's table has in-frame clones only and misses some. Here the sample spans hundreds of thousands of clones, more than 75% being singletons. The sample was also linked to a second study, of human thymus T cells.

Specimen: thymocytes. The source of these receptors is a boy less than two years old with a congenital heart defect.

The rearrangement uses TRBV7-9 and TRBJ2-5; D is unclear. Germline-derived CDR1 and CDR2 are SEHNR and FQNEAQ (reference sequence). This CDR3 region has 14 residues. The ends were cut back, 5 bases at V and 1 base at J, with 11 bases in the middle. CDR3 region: CASSPSRGQETQYF. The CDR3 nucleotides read TGTGCCAGCAGCCCAAGTAGAGGCCAAGAGACCCAGTACTTC.

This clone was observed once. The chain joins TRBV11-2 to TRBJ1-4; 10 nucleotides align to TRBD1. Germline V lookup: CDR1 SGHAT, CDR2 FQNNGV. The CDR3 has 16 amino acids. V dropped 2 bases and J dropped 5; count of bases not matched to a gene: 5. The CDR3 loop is CASSLQRTGGNEKLFF. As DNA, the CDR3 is TGTGCCAGCAGCTTACAACGGACAGGGGGAAATGAAAAACTGTTTTTT.

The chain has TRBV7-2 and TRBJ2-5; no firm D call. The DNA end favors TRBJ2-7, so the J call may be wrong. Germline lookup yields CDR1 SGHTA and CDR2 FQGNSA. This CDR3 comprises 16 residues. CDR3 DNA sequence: TGTGCCAGCAGCTTAGTCGAGAACTCGAGCTCCTACGAGCAGTACTTC. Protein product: CASSLVENSSSYEQYF.

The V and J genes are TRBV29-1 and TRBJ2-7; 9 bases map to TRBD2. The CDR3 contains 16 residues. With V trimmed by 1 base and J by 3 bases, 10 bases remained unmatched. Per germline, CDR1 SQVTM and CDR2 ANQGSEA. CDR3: CSVEVGSSGGSYEQYF. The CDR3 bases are TGCAGCGTTGAAGTAGGGAGTAGCGGGGGTAGCTACGAGCAGTACTTC.

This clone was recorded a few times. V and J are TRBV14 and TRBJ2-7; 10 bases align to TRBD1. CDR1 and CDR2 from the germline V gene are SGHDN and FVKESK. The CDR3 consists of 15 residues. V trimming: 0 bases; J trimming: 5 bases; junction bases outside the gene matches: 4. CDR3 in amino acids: CASSQDGDRGHEQYF. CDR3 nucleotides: TGTGCCAGCAGCCAAGACGGAGACAGGGGGCACGAGCAGTACTTC.

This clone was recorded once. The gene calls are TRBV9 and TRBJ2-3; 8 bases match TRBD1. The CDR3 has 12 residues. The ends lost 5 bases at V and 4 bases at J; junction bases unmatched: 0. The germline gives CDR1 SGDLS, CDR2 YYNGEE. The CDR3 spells CASRGQADTQYF. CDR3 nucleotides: TGTGCCAGCAGGGGACAGGCAGATACGCAGTATTTT. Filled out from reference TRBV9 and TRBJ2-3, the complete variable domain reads DSGVTQTPKHLITATGQRVTLRCSPRSGDLSVYWYQQSLDQGLQFLIQYYNGEERAKGNILERFSAQQFPDLHSELNLSSLELGDSALYFCASRGQADTQYFGPGTRLTVL.

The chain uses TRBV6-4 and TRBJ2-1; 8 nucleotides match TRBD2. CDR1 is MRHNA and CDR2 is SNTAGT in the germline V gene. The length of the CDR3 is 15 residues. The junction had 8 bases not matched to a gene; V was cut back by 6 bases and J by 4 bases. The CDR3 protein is CASRETSGNYNEQFF. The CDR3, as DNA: TGTGCCAGCAGAGAAACTAGCGGAAATTACAATGAGCAGTTCTTC.

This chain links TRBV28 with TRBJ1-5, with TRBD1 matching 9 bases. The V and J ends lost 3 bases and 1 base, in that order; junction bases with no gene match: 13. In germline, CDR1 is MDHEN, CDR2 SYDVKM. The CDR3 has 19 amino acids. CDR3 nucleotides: TGTGCCAGCAGTTTTCTCCGGGACAGGGCTCGGGGGAGCAATCAGCCCCAGCATTTT. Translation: CASSFLRDRARGSNQPQHF.